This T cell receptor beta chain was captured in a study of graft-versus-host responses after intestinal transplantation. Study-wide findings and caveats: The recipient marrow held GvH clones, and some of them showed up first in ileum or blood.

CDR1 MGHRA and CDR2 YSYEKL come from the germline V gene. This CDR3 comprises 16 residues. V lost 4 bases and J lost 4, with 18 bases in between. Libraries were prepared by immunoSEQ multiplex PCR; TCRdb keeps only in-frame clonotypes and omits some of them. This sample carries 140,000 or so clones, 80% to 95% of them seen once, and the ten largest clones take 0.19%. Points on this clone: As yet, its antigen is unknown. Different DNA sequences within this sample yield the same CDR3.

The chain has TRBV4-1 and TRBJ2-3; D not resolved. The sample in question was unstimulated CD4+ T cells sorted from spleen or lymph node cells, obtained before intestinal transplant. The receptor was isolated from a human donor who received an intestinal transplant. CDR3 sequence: CASSLSADLVSDTQYF. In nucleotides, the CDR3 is TGCGCCAGCAGCCTATCAGCCGATCTCGTGTCAGATACGCAGTATTTT.